This is a list of T cell receptor beta chains from one sample in a study of T cells in Graves' hyperthyroidism and ophthalmopathy. Each CDR3 protein gets one entry after TCRdb re-called the multiplex PCR reads with MiXCR. The data hold 500,000 to 600,000 distinct CDR3 sequences, with approximately 16% observed a single time. The sequenced sample was blood. The source is a woman between 18 and 29 years old with Graves' hyperthyroidism. CDR3s include the opening cysteine and the closing phenylalanine or tryptophan. A D gene is named only where the DNA matches it firmly. Size tells how often a clone was seen (once, few, many) or the class of an expanded clone, and some rows leave it out.

V gene	D gene	clone size	J gene	CDR3 DNA	CDR3 protein
TRBV19	-	many	TRBJ2-1	TGTGCCAGTAGTTCCCGGACTGGGAGCTCCTACAATGAGCAGTTCTTC	CASSSRTGSSYNEQFF
TRBV29-1	-	-	TRBJ2-2	TGCAGCGCCGAACCCCTTAGCGCGGGCGGGGAGCTGTTTTTT	CSAEPLSAGGELFF
TRBV7-2	TRBD2	-	TRBJ2-1	TGTGCCAGCAAAATCATAGCGGGGGTGACCTACGAGCAGTTCTTC	CASKIIAGVTYEQFF
TRBV20-1	TRBD1	many	TRBJ2-3	TGCAGTGCTAGTACCGGGACAGGGAGAGATACGCAGTATTTT	CSASTGTGRDTQYF
TRBV14	TRBD2	-	TRBJ2-1	TGTGCCAGCAGCCCCCTGACTAGCGGGAGTTACAATGAGCAGTTCTTC	CASSPLTSGSYNEQFF
TRBV28	TRBD1	-	TRBJ1-1	TGTGCCAGCAGTTTCATCAGGGGGGGTAACACTGAAGCTTTCTTT	CASSFIRGGNTEAFF
TRBV29-1	-	-	TRBJ1-2	TGCAGCGTTGGACAGGAAATGCTTGGGGGCTACACCTTC	CSVGQEMLGGYTF
TRBV12-3/TRBV12-4	-	few	TRBJ1-2	TGTGCCAGCATCCCCCTGAAGGGCTCCGGCTACACCTTC	CASIPLKGSGYTF
TRBV5-1	TRBD2	few	TRBJ2-7	TGCGCCAGCAGCTTGGAACTAGCGGGGTTTGACGAGCAGTACTTC	CASSLELAGFDEQYF
TRBV5-1	-	-	TRBJ1-1	TGCGCCAGCAGCTTGGTTGCAGGGGTGATGAACACTGAAGCTTTCTTT	CASSLVAGVMNTEAFF
TRBV2	-	few	TRBJ2-1	TGTGCCAGCAGTTACCGGGAGCTAAAGGGGTTCTTC	CASSYRELKGFF
TRBV4-1	-	many	TRBJ1-1	TGCGCCAGCAGCCCACAGGGATACACTGAAGCTTTCTTT	CASSPQGYTEAFF
TRBV7-9	-	many	TRBJ2-1	TGTGCCAGCGCTCTCAGACACAGGGACAATGAGCAGTTCTTC	CASALRHRDNEQFF
TRBV2	-	many	TRBJ2-5	TGTGCCAGCAGCTGGACAGCGCCAGGTGGAGAGACCCAGTACTTC	CASSWTAPGGETQYF
TRBV6-1	-	many	TRBJ2-7	TGTGCCAGCAGTATGGGTTCCGGGGGCGGATCCTACGAGCAGTACTTC	CASSMGSGGGSYEQYF
TRBV20-1	TRBD2	-	TRBJ2-7	TGCAGTGCTAGAGGGAGGACTAGCGGGAGGGTTCTTTACGAGCAGTACTTC	CSARGRTSGRVLYEQYF
TRBV6-1	-	many	TRBJ2-7	TGTGCCAGCAGCCGCGGCGCGAACCCCGAGCAGTACTTC	CASSRGANPEQYF
TRBV28	TRBD2	-	TRBJ2-1	TGTGCCAGCAGTTTATTAGCGGGAGCCTACAGCAATGAGCAGTTCTTC	CASSLLAGAYSNEQFF
TRBV6-5	-	-	TRBJ1-5	TGTGCCAGCAGTTTGGGAGGGCCCACCCAGCATTTT	CASSLGGPTQHF
TRBV28	TRBD2	many	TRBJ2-3	TGTGCCAGCAGTAGTAGCGGGAGGAGCACAGATACGCAGTATTTT	CASSSSGRSTDTQYF
TRBV28	TRBD2	many	TRBJ2-1	TGTGCCAGCAGTATTCTAGCGGGAGTTACCAATGAGCAGTTCTTC	CASSILAGVTNEQFF
TRBV6-1	-	-	TRBJ1-5	TGTGCCAGCAGTGAGCTCACGACCCGTCCCGGGGGCGCCAATCAGCCCCAGCATTTT	CASSELTTRPGGANQPQHF
TRBV28	-	many	TRBJ1-3	TGTGCCAGCAGTGACAGTGGAAACACCATATATTTT	CASSDSGNTIYF
TRBV11-2	-	-	TRBJ1-3	TGTGCCAGCAGCTTGATGGGGCGGGGGGGAAACACCATATATTTT	CASSLMGRGGNTIYF
TRBV20-1	TRBD2	-	TRBJ2-1	TGCAGTGCTAGAGATCCGGGACTAGCGGGGAACAATGAGCAGTTCTTC	CSARDPGLAGNNEQFF
TRBV19	TRBD1	-	TRBJ1-2	TGTGCCACTGGGACAGGGGATATGTTATATGGCTACACCTTC	CATGTGDMLYGYTF
TRBV5-1	-	few	TRBJ1-6	TGCGCCAGCAGCTTGGCAGCACCTAATTCACCCCTCCACTTT	CASSLAAPNSPLHF
TRBV9	-	few	TRBJ1-5	TGTGCCAGCAGCGCCCACGGGACGAGCAATCAGCCCCAGCATTTT	CASSAHGTSNQPQHF
TRBV20-1	TRBD1	few	TRBJ1-4	TGCAGTGCCAGACAGGGGGCTAATGAAAAACTGTTTTTT	CSARQGANEKLFF
TRBV4-1	TRBD2	few	TRBJ2-5	TGCGCCAGCAGCCAAATACTAGCGGGGGGACAAGAGACCCAGTACTTC	CASSQILAGGQETQYF
TRBV4-2	-	many	TRBJ1-1	TGTGCCAGCAGCCAAGTTGCCACTGAAGCTTTCTTT	CASSQVATEAFF
TRBV2	TRBD2	-	TRBJ2-3	TGTGCCAGCAGTGAGGGACTACTCCTCAGCAGGACAGATACGCAGTATTTT	CASSEGLLLSRTDTQYF
TRBV19	TRBD2	-	TRBJ2-1	TGTGCCAGTAGTATGACAGCGGGAGACGCTGAGCAGTTCTTC	CASSMTAGDAEQFF
TRBV12-3/TRBV12-4	-	many	TRBJ2-3	TGTGCCAGCAGTTTAAGACTTTCAGATACGCAGTATTTT	CASSLRLSDTQYF
TRBV20-1	-	many	TRBJ1-6	TGCAGTGCAGAACAGGGATTCAAGCTCCACTTT	CSAEQGFKLHF
TRBV10-3	-	few	TRBJ1-3	TGTGCCATCAGGATCGGCTCTGGAAACACCATATATTTT	CAIRIGSGNTIYF
TRBV15	TRBD1	few	TRBJ1-4	TGTGCCACCAGCAGAGAGTTAGGACAGGGCAGTAAAAAACTGTTTTTT	CATSRELGQGSKKLFF
TRBV29-1	-	-	TRBJ1-2	TGCAGCGTAGGGTCTACGGTGGGTGGACGCTATGGCTACACCTTC	CSVGSTVGGRYGYTF
TRBV12-3/TRBV12-4	-	-	TRBJ1-2	TGTGCTAGCAGTTTACTTGAGGGTAGCTATGGCTACACCTTC	CASSLLEGSYGYTF
TRBV20-1	-	many	TRBJ2-3	TGCAGTGCTAGAGACGCGGGACAGTACACAGATACGCAGTATTTT	CSARDAGQYTDTQYF
TRBV10-1	-	many	TRBJ2-1	TGCGCCAGCGCTGAACCGAGAAATGAGCAGTTCTTC	CASAEPRNEQFF
TRBV5-1	TRBD2	many	TRBJ2-1	TGCGCCAGCCGAACACCGGGGGGCAATGAGCAGTTCTTC	CASRTPGGNEQFF
TRBV12-3/TRBV12-4	TRBD1	many	TRBJ1-5	TGTGCCAGCAGTTCGCCGGGACAGGTTCAGCCCCAGCATTTT	CASSSPGQVQPQHF
TRBV27	TRBD1	-	TRBJ2-2	TGTGCCAGCACCGCACAGGGGCCCAACACCGGGGAGCTGTTTTTT	CASTAQGPNTGELFF